Shown below are 19 T cell receptor beta chains from a single sample sequenced in a study of T cells in Graves' hyperthyroidism and ophthalmopathy. Amplification targeted TCR beta CDR3 regions from RNA transcripts. When the TCR CDR3 underwent first-round RT-PCR, the HTBI primer set was used. From the multiplex PCR reads, TCRdb called clonotypes with MiXCR, one entry per CDR3 protein. The repertoire holds under 400,000 distinct CDR3 sequences, roughly 14% seen once, with 11% in the top ten. Input material: blood. The receptors derive from a woman aged 60-75 years with Graves' hyperthyroidism.

This clonotype was seen a handful of times. V and J are TRBV20-1 and TRBJ1-1; D not resolved. V lost 6 bases, J lost 7 bases, and 12 bases lay in between. CDR1 and CDR2 (germline): DFQATT, SNEGSKA (reference sequence). The CDR3 totals 11 residues. CDR3 sequence reads: CSAIGDFEAFF. CDR3 nucleotides: TGCAGTGCCATAGGCGACTTTGAAGCTTTCTTT.

The genes are TRBV20-1 and TRBJ2-1; TRBD2 matches 7 bases. The V gene's germline CDR1 is DFQATT and CDR2 SNEGSKA (reference sequence). The V segment lost 3 bases and the J segment 12 bases; nucleotides outside the gene matches: 8. CDR3 length equals 12 residues. CDR3 sequence (DNA): TGCAGTGCTAGCGGGGCGGGGAGGGGGCAGTTCTTC. Translation: CSASGAGRGQFF.

This clonotype was detected ten times or more. J is TRBJ2-2 and V is TRBV11-2; 7 bases fit TRBD2. CDR1 and CDR2 from the germline V gene are SGHAT and FQNNGV. With 1 base clipped from V and 0 bases from J, the junction kept 5 bases outside the gene matches. The CDR3 extends over 17 amino acids. CDR3 in DNA: TGTGCCAGCAGCTTAGGGGGGGGAGGACCGAACACCGGGGAGCTGTTTTTT. The encoded protein is CASSLGGGGPNTGELFF.

In this sample, this clonotype turned up once. This may be a read error, as it is one base from a much larger clone. This sequence joins TRBV27 and TRBJ2-3, with a weak D call TRBD2 (6 bases). Trimming left V 4 bases short and J 8 bases short, with 19 bases between. The CDR3 is 15 residues long. Germline assignment: CDR1 MNHEY and CDR2 SMNVEV (reference sequence). The CDR3 spells CASSSPRLEGGTQYF. The CDR3 DNA is TGTGCCAGCAGTTCCCCGCGCCTCGAGGGAGGTACGCAGTATTTT.

At least ten counts were recorded for this clonotype. The rearrangement links TRBV7-9 to TRBJ1-5, with D possibly matching TRBD1 (6 bases). CDR3 size: 13 residues. Trimming took 1 base from V and 6 from J, leaving 7 bases between them. Germline values: CDR1 SEHNR, CDR2 FQNEAQ (reference sequence). CDR3 loop: CASSLDRAQPQHF. CDR3 sequence (DNA): TGTGCCAGCAGCTTAGACAGGGCTCAGCCCCAGCATTTT.

The table lists this clonotype with many counts. The chain uses TRBV11-3 and TRBJ2-7, with 8 bases aligning to TRBD1. This CDR3 comprises 14 residues. Germline V CDR1 and CDR2: SGHNT, YENEEA. V was pared by 5 bases and J by 4 bases, with 7 bases of the junction left unmatched. For the CDR3, the DNA is TGTGCCAGCAGCACCCGGACAGGGCTGTACGAGCAGTACTTC. Translated, it gives CASSTRTGLYEQYF.

At least ten counts were recorded for this clonotype. The chain uses TRBV20-1 and TRBJ2-7; TRBD2 matches 10 bases. The germline V gene encodes CDR1 DFQATT and CDR2 SNEGSKA (reference sequence). V lost 1 base to trimming and J lost 0 bases; unmatched junction nucleotides: 6. The CDR3 sequence is 16 residues long. In DNA form, the CDR3 reads TGCAGTGCTAGAGGTGCTAGCGGGAGTCTCTCCTACGAGCAGTACTTC. It codes for CSARGASGSLSYEQYF.

This clonotype was detected many times. The gene calls are TRBV12-3 or TRBV12-4 and TRBJ2-7; 7 nucleotides line up with TRBD1. Trimming removed 5 bases from V and 2 bases from J; junction bases left unmatched: 6. This CDR3 spans 14 amino acids. The CDR3 DNA reads TGTGCCAGCAGTCCAGGGGACAGCACCTACGAGCAGTACTTC. Translation: CASSPGDSTYEQYF.

The rearrangement links TRBV20-1 to TRBJ2-7; possibly TRBD2 for D (6 bases). Germline CDR1 and CDR2: DFQATT and SNEGSKA (reference sequence). Trimming shortened V by 1 base and J by 5 bases, and 12 bases separated the two germline ends. The CDR3 is 13 amino acids. The CDR3 is CSARGEGGNEQYF. Here the CDR3 DNA reads TGCAGTGCTAGAGGTGAAGGAGGGAACGAGCAGTACTTC.

This clonotype turned up a few times. The V gene is TRBV20-1, the J gene TRBJ1-3; maybe TRBD1 (5 bases). The CDR3 has 19 amino acids. V was trimmed by 6 bases and J by 0 bases, leaving 27 bases between them. Germline V gene data show CDR1 as DFQATT and CDR2 as SNEGSKA (reference sequence). CDR3 DNA sequence: TGCAGTGCCGCTAAACCGGGACCCAAAAGGCCCTACTCTGGAAACACCATATATTTT. This encodes CSAAKPGPKRPYSGNTIYF.

This clonotype came up many times. J is TRBJ2-5 and V is TRBV20-1; TRBD2 matches at 8 bases. The length of the CDR3 is 13 residues. V shed 3 bases and J 2 bases; nucleotides not matched to a gene: 2. Germline CDR1 DFQATT, CDR2 SNEGSKA (reference sequence). The CDR3 DNA is TGCAGTGCTAGGGGACTAGGGCAAGAGACCCAGTACTTC. Translation: CSARGLGQETQYF.

This clonotype was detected many times. The chain recombines TRBV2 with TRBJ1-2; D may be TRBD1 (5 bases). Germline V gives CDR1 SNHLY, CDR2 FYNNEI. Trimming took 7 bases from V and 4 from J, leaving 19 bases between them. The CDR3 has 15 residues. The CDR3 loop is CASTAITQGGYGYTF. The CDR3 region has the DNA TGTGCCAGCACCGCCATAACGCAGGGTGGCTATGGCTACACCTTC.

Ten or more counts support this clonotype. This chain uses TRBV6-2 or TRBV6-3 with TRBJ1-2; tentatively, D is TRBD1 (6 bases). Germline CDR1 and CDR2: MNHEY and SVGEGT. The CDR3 is 16 amino acids. Trimming removed 2 bases from V and 4 bases from J, with 17 bases in between. CDR3 region: CASSYPPSGTSYGYTF. The CDR3 bases are TGTGCCAGCAGTTACCCACCGAGCGGGACAAGCTATGGCTACACCTTC.

This clonotype has at least ten counts. The J gene is TRBJ2-3, the V gene TRBV7-9; 12 bases fit TRBD2. This CDR3 region has 16 residues. J gave up 4 bases and V 5 bases, and 7 bases lay outside the gene matches. The germline CDR1 and CDR2 sequences are SEHNR and FQNEAQ (reference sequence). Here the CDR3 DNA reads TGTGCCAGCAGCCAAAGACTAGCGGGAGATTCAGATACGCAGTATTTT. Translating it yields CASSQRLAGDSDTQYF.

The rearrangement joins TRBV5-1 to TRBJ2-3; TRBD1 agrees at 9 bases. The CDR3 covers 16 residues. CDR1 SGHRS and CDR2 YFSETQ come from the germline V gene. The V gene end was trimmed by 3 bases and the J gene end by 2 bases; junction bases not matched to a gene: 7. DNA for the CDR3: TGCGCCAGCAGCTCCACCGGACAGGGGACCACAGATACGCAGTATTTT. Translation gives CASSSTGQGTTDTQYF.

With regard to this clonotype: This may be a read error, as it is one base from a much larger clone. This rearrangement joins TRBV5-1 to TRBJ1-1, with D tentatively TRBD1 (5 bases). Germline lookup yields CDR1 SGHRS and CDR2 YFSETQ. This CDR3 contains 14 residues. The CDR3 here is CPSSSGSSRDEAFF. For the CDR3, the DNA is TGCCCCAGCAGCTCCGGGTCGAGCAGGGATGAAGCTTTCTTT.

In this sample, this clonotype turned up many times. The V call is TRBV10-1, the J call TRBJ2-5; D could derive from TRBD1 or TRBD2 (5 bases each). Germline lookup yields CDR1 WNHNN and CDR2 SYGVQD (reference sequence). The V end was cut by 6 bases, the J end by 4 bases, with 15 bases between. The CDR3 spans 14 residues. The CDR3 nucleotides are TGCGCCAGCAGCCCCTCTTCGGGACGAGAGACCCAGTACTTC. Residues: CASSPSSGRETQYF.

This clonotype was counted a few times. J is TRBJ2-5 and V is TRBV7-3; D uncertain. The V end lost 7 bases, the J end lost 2 bases, and 11 bases lay between the germline ends. Looked up from germline, CDR1 is SGHTA and CDR2 is FQGTGA. The CDR3 extends over 13 amino acids. The CDR3 loop reads CASNSQLQETQYF. For the CDR3, the DNA is TGTGCCAGCAATAGCCAGTTGCAAGAGACCCAGTACTTC. Supplemented by reference TRBV7-3 and TRBJ2-5, the full variable domain reads GAGVSQTPSNKVTEKGKYVELRCDPISGHTALYWYRQSLGQGPEFLIYFQGTGAADDSGLPNDRFFAVRPEGSVSTLKIQRTERGDSAVYLCASNSQLQETQYFGPGTRLLVL.

This chain uses TRBV4-1 with TRBJ2-2, with D tentatively TRBD1 (5 bases). V lost 4 bases to trimming and J lost 1 base, with 7 bases between them. The CDR3 length is 14 residues. Germline V lookup: CDR1 MGHRA, CDR2 YSYEKL. CDR3 in amino acids: CASSPTENTGELFF. The CDR3 DNA reads as TGCGCCAGCAGCCCGACAGAGAACACCGGGGAGCTGTTTTTT.